Shown below are 2 T cell receptor beta chains from a single sample sequenced in a study of blood T cells in healthy people across ages (dated by TCRdb to the mid-2010s). Receptor libraries were prepared by 5' RACE. The sample was run on an Illumina HiSeq 2500. The second PCR ran for roughly 7 to 11 cycles and used a J-beta primer mix along with a sample-barcoded 5' primer. The public reads were reprocessed in TCRdb via fastp at Q25 and MiXCR, keeping in-frame beta chains. Rows are unified per CDR3 protein, each entry keeping the most common DNA and genes. The sample data list about 1 million distinct CDR3 sequences, and 40% to 55% of these were observed just once. The ten biggest clones cover approximately 20% of the sample. Material for sequencing was blood. These TCRs come from a woman aged 55-70 years in good health.

The J gene is TRBJ1-1, the V gene TRBV6-1, with 9 nucleotides matching TRBD1. This CDR3 is built from 17 residues. Germline V gives CDR1 MNHNS, CDR2 SASEGT. V lost 6 bases and J lost 4; bases outside the gene matches: 15. This chain's CDR3 is CASSQGQGWYRGTEAFF. The CDR3 DNA reads as TGTGCCAGCAGCCAAGGACAGGGGTGGTATCGAGGCACTGAAGCTTTCTTT.

The CDR3 is CASRGQGGGYEQYF. The CDR3 DNA follows: TGTGCCAGCAGGGGACAGGGCGGAGGATACGAGCAGTACTTC. The chain recombines TRBV28 with TRBJ2-4; 9 bases fit TRBD1. With the DNA end fitting TRBJ2-7 better, the J assignment may be wrong. CDR1 is MDHEN, CDR2 SYDVKM, per germline. CDR3 length: 14 residues.